The 21 T cell receptor beta chains reported below all come from one sample, sequenced in a study of type 1 and type 2 diabetes patients. PCR was run on genomic DNA. A primer set of 30 forward and 13 reverse primers amplified the CDR3. TCRdb fed the multiplex PCR reads into MiXCR, producing one record per CDR3 protein. The table includes approximately 260,000 distinct CDR3 sequences, approximately 50% detected once. Material: peripheral blood mononuclear cells (PBMCs). The receptors were gathered from a man between 18 and 29 years old with type 2 diabetes.

This rearrangement joins TRBV28 to TRBJ1-5; no clear D. V was shortened by 6 bases and J by 3 bases, with 15 bases between the two germline ends. The CDR3 runs to 15 residues. Germline CDR1 reads MDHEN; CDR2 reads SYDVKM. The CDR3 protein is CASSFERRHNQPQHF. DNA of the CDR3: TGTGCCAGCAGCTTTGAGCGACGGCACAATCAGCCCCAGCATTTT.

This clonotype was counted a few times. The rearrangement joins TRBV2 to TRBJ1-5; D unresolved. The CDR3 consists of 14 residues. V was trimmed by 7 bases and J by 0 bases, leaving 10 bases between them. CDR1 is SNHLY and CDR2 is FYNNEI in the germline V gene. The CDR3 loop is CASTGIYSNQPQHF. DNA of the CDR3: TGTGCCAGCACCGGGATCTATAGCAATCAGCCCCAGCATTTT. Supplemented by reference TRBV2 and TRBJ1-5, the full variable domain reads EPEVTQTPSHQVTQMGQEVILRCVPISNHLYFYWYRQILGQKVEFLVSFYNNEISEKSEIFDDQFSVERPDGSNFTLKIRSTKLEDSAMYFCASTGIYSNQPQHFGDGTRLSIL.

This clonotype has ten or more counts. The chain combines TRBV10-2 with TRBJ1-6, with D perhaps matching TRBD1 (6 bases). The V gene lost 6 bases and the J gene lost 10 bases, with 10 bases spanning the gap. The CDR3 runs 12 residues. Germline V lookup: CDR1 WSHSY, CDR2 SAAADI. The CDR3: CASRDRTSPLHF. DNA of the CDR3: TGCGCCAGCAGAGACAGGACATCACCCCTCCACTTT.

The sample holds a few counts of this clonotype. The V gene is TRBV10-3, the J gene TRBJ1-1; maybe TRBD1 (5 bases). Germline CDR1 ENHRY, CDR2 SYGVKD. This CDR3 comprises 12 residues. The V gene lost 10 bases and the J gene lost 6 bases, with 15 bases spanning the gap. The CDR3 nucleotides read TGTGCCAGCGGGACCGGTGGCGCTGAAGCTTTCTTT. Translation: CASGTGGAEAFF.

Many counts were recorded for this clonotype. The genes are TRBV15 and TRBJ2-7; D is uncertain. The V gene lost 0 bases and the J gene lost 0 bases, with 9 bases spanning the gap. The CDR3 is made up of 15 amino acids. Germline-derived CDR1 and CDR2 are LNHNV and YYDKDF (reference sequence). Here the CDR3 reads CATSRDVANSYEQYF. CDR3 nucleotides: TGTGCCACCAGCAGAGATGTAGCCAACTCCTACGAGCAGTACTTC.

V usage is TRBV5-6 and J usage is TRBJ1-5, with D unresolved. V shed 1 base and J shed 6 bases, with 5 bases lying between them. The CDR3 is 12 amino acids. The germline gives CDR1 SGHDT, CDR2 YYEEEE. The CDR3 DNA follows: TGTGCCAGCAGCTTGAGGCGTCAGCCCCAGCATTTT. This encodes CASSLRRQPQHF. Based on the CDR3 plus reference TRBV5-6 and TRBJ1-5, the full variable domain is DAGVTQSPTHLIKTRGQQVTLRCSPKSGHDTVSWYQQALGQGPQFIFQYYEEEERQRGNFPDRFSGHQFPNYSSELNVNALLLGDSALYLCASSLRRQPQHFGDGTRLSIL.

At least ten counts were recorded for this clonotype. The rearrangement joins TRBV7-8 to TRBJ2-7; TRBD2 is a possible D gene (6 bases). Between the trimmed V and J ends, which lost 5 bases and 0 bases, there was a span of 17 bases. This CDR3 region has 16 residues. CDR1 is SGHVS and CDR2 is FQNEAQ in the germline V gene. CDR3 residues: CASSPNLGGSSYEQYF. The CDR3 nucleotides read TGTGCCAGCAGCCCAAACCTCGGGGGAAGCTCCTACGAGCAGTACTTC.

The V call is TRBV7-8, the J call TRBJ2-5; weak D call: TRBD1 (5 bases). Germline loops: CDR1 SGHVS, CDR2 FQNEAQ. V shed 2 bases and J shed 2 bases, with 9 bases lying between them. The CDR3 is 14 residues long. CDR3 region: CASSLRSGQETQYF. The CDR3 nucleotides read TGTGCCAGCAGCTTAAGGTCAGGGCAAGAGACCCAGTACTTC. The entire variable domain, with the rest obtained from reference TRBV7-8 and TRBJ2-5, is as follows: GAGVSQSPRYKVAKRGQDVALRCDPISGHVSLFWYQQALGQGPEFLTYFQNEAQLDKSGLPSDRFFAERPEGSVSTLKIQRTQQEDSAVYLCASSLRSGQETQYFGPGTRLLVL.

This clonotype was seen only a few times. The chain couples TRBV9 to TRBJ2-5; 7 nucleotides align to TRBD2. The CDR3 sequence is 14 residues long. Germline-derived CDR1 and CDR2 are SGDLS and YYNGEE. V lost 0 bases, J lost 4 bases, and 3 bases stayed unmatched. The CDR3 protein is CASSVEGGGETQYF. Here the CDR3 DNA reads TGTGCCAGCAGCGTAGAAGGCGGGGGAGAGACCCAGTACTTC.

The chain links TRBV24-1 to TRBJ2-5; 7 bases agree with TRBD1. CDR3 size: 14 residues. Germline V gene data show CDR1 as KGHDR and CDR2 as SFDVKD. J was trimmed by 2 bases and V by 3 bases; bases with no gene match: 2. This CDR3 reads CATSDGQVQETQYF. CDR3 nucleotides: TGTGCCACCAGTGATGGACAGGTTCAAGAGACCCAGTACTTC.

The V and J genes are TRBV30 and TRBJ1-1, with TRBD1 matching over 8 bases. CDR3 length: 13 amino acids. Germline CDR1 and CDR2: GTSNPN and SVGIG (reference sequence). J was trimmed by 4 bases and V by 5 bases; bases with no gene match: 6. The CDR3 spells CAWGRTGGTEAFF. CDR3 DNA: TGTGCCTGGGGCCGTACAGGGGGCACTGAAGCTTTCTTT. Together with reference TRBV30 and TRBJ1-1, the CDR3 gives the full variable domain: SQTIHQWPATLVQPVGSPLSLECTVEGTSNPNLYWYRQAAGRGLQLLFYSVGIGQISSEVPQNLSASRPQDRQFILSSKKLLLSDSGFYLCAWGRTGGTEAFFGQGTRLTVV.

The chain couples TRBV11-3 to TRBJ2-3; no definite D call. The germline V gene encodes CDR1 SGHNT and CDR2 YENEEA. Deletions cut 2 bases from V and 0 bases from J, with 6 bases between. This CDR3 is 14 amino acids long. CDR3 residues: CASSLTRSTDTQYF. Written as DNA, the CDR3 is TGTGCCAGCAGCTTAACACGGAGCACAGATACGCAGTATTTT. Full variable domain (rest looked up from reference TRBV11-3 and TRBJ2-3): EAGVVQSPRYKIIEKKQPVAFWCNPISGHNTLYWYLQNLGQGPELLIRYENEEAVDDSQLPKDRFSAERLKGVDSTLKIQPAELGDSAVYLCASSLTRSTDTQYFGPGTRLTVL.

This clonotype has only a few counts. The V and J genes are TRBV6-1 and TRBJ1-1; a possible D gene is TRBD1 (6 bases). The CDR3 has 14 residues. Germline lookup yields CDR1 MNHNS and CDR2 SASEGT. Trimming left V 7 bases short and J 1 base short, with 13 bases between. CDR3 bases: TGTGCCAGCACCGTACAGGGCGGGAACACTGAAGCTTTCTTT. It specifies CASTVQGGNTEAFF.

The rearrangement links TRBV7-6 to TRBJ2-1; D may be TRBD1 or TRBD2 (5 bases each). The V gene's germline CDR1 is SGHVS and CDR2 FNYEAQ. Trimming cost V 6 bases and J 1 base, with 13 bases left between them. The CDR3 extends over 15 amino acids. Here the CDR3 DNA reads TGTGCCAGCAGTTTCGGTGGGGGTTCCTACAATGAGCAGTTCTTC. It yields the protein CASSFGGGSYNEQFF.

This clonotype was seen once. The chain carries TRBV2 and TRBJ2-7; 8 nucleotides match TRBD1. This CDR3 is 14 amino acids long. V lost 7 bases, J lost 3 bases, and 8 bases stayed unmatched. Germline V CDR1 and CDR2: SNHLY, FYNNEI. CDR3 loop: CASKVDRASYEQYF. The CDR3 DNA reads as TGTGCCAGCAAGGTGGACAGGGCAAGCTACGAGCAGTACTTC.

This clonotype was detected ten times or more. The gene calls are TRBV10-3 and TRBJ1-1; no reliable D call. From germline, CDR1 is ENHRY and CDR2 SYGVKD. V lost 0 bases, J lost 3 bases, and 8 bases lay in between. This CDR3 region has 14 residues. The CDR3 DNA follows: TGTGCCATCAGTGAGTCCGGACCCTACACTGAAGCTTTCTTT. Translating it yields CAISESGPYTEAFF.

The chain recombines TRBV10-1 with TRBJ2-7, with D uncertain. The CDR3 is 11 amino acids. The V end lost 10 bases, the J end lost 3 bases, and 10 bases lay between the germline ends. CDR1 is WNHNN and CDR2 is SYGVQD in the germline V gene (reference sequence). Here the CDR3 reads CATSANYEQYF. CDR3 nucleotide sequence: TGCGCCACCTCCGCTAACTACGAGCAGTACTTC.

The rearrangement links TRBV6-5 to TRBJ2-5, with D possibly matching TRBD2 (5 bases). Germline V lookup: CDR1 MNHEY, CDR2 SVGAGI. With 2 bases removed from V and 0 bases from J, the gap between germline ends came to 10 bases. The CDR3 loop spans 15 amino acids. CDR3 coding DNA: TGTGCCAGCAGTTACGGTATAGCGAACCAAGAGACCCAGTACTTC. Translating gives CASSYGIANQETQYF.

This rearrangement joins TRBV9 to TRBJ2-2; a possible D gene is TRBD2 (5 bases). The CDR3 loop spans 17 amino acids. Germline V gene lookup returns CDR1 SGDLS and CDR2 YYNGEE. The V and J ends lost 5 bases and 4 bases respectively, with 21 bases between them. In DNA form, the CDR3 reads TGTGCCAGCAGTTTCGGTCGGCTAGCCCGAGGCACCGGGGAGCTGTTTTTT. Protein product: CASSFGRLARGTGELFF.

About this clonotype: A much larger clone sits a single nucleotide away, making a read error possible. This chain links TRBV10-1 with TRBJ2-5; D gene unclear. Trimming shortened V by 3 bases and J by 7 bases, and 12 bases separated the two germline ends. The CDR3 is made up of 13 amino acids. Germline V gives CDR1 WNHNN, CDR2 SYGVQD (reference sequence). DNA of the CDR3: TGCGCCAGCAGTGATAGAGGATTAGGGACCCAGTACTTC. It specifies CASSDRGLGTQYF.

The chain employs TRBV28 and TRBJ1-6, with D unclear. The V end lost 3 bases, the J end lost 10 bases, and 19 bases lay between the germline ends. Germline V gene sequence: CDR1 MDHEN, CDR2 SYDVKM. The CDR3 spans 16 residues. CDR3 sequence reads: CASSFAPEIRRSPLHF. The CDR3 DNA sequence: TGTGCCAGCAGTTTTGCCCCCGAGATCCGACGATCACCCCTCCACTTT.